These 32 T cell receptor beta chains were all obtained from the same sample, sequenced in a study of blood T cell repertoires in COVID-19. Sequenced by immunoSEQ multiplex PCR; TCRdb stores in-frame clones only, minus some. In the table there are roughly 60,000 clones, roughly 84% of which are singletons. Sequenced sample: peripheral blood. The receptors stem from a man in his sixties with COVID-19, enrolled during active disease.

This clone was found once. The DNA for the CDR3 is TGTGCCAGCAGCCAGGAACTAGCGGGGGGCTACGAGCAGTACTTC. Translated: CASSQELAGGYEQYF. This chain links TRBV4-2 with TRBJ2-7; 12 nucleotides align to TRBD2. Germline V gene lookup returns CDR1 LGHNA and CDR2 YNFKEQ. V shed 3 bases, J shed 3 bases, and the junction held 3 bases outside the gene matches. The CDR3 is 15 amino acids.

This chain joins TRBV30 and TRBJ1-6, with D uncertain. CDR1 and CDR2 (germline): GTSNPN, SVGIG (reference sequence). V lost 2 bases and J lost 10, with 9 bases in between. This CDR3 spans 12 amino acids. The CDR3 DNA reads TGTGCCTGGAGTCCCCGAGCCTCACCCCTCCACTTT. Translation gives CAWSPRASPLHF.

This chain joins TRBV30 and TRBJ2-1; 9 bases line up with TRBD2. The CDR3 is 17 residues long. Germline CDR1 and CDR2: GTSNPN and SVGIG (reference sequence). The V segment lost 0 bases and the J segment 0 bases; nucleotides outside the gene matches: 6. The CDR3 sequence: CAWSVGAGGSSYNEQFF. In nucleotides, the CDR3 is TGTGCCTGGAGTGTAGGGGCGGGGGGGAGCTCCTACAATGAGCAGTTCTTC.

CDR3 nucleotides: TGTGCCAGCAGCCCGACGGGGTTCTCTGGGGCCAACGTCCTGACTTTC. Protein product: CASSPTGFSGANVLTF. V and J are TRBV7-2 and TRBJ2-6; TRBD2 might be the D (5 bases). The V and J ends lost 5 bases and 0 bases respectively, with 11 bases between them. CDR3 length: 16 residues. From germline, CDR1 is SGHTA and CDR2 FQGNSA.

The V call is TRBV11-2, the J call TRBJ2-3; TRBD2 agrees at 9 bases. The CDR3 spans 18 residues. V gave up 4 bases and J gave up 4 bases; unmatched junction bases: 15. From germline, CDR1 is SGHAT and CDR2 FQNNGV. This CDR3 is CASSSTRNLAGRADTQYF. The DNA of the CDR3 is TGTGCCAGCAGCTCTACGAGAAACCTAGCGGGAAGGGCAGATACGCAGTATTTT.

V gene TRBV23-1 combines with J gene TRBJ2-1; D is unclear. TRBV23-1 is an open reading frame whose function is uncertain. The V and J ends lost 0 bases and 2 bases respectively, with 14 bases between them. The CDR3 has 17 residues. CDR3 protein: CASSQSTRCLPYNEQFF. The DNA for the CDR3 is TGCGCCAGCAGTCAATCGACGAGGTGCCTCCCCTACAATGAGCAGTTCTTC.

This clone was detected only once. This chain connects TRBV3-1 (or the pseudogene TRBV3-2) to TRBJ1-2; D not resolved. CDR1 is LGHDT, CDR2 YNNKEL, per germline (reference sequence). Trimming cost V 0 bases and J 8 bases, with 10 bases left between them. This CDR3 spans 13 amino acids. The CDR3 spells CASSQESPRGYTF. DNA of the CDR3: TGTGCCAGCAGCCAAGAGAGCCCCCGGGGCTACACCTTC.

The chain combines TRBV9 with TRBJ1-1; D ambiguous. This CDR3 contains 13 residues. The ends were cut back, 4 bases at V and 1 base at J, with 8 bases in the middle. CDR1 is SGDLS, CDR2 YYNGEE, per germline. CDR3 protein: CASSYERNTEAFF. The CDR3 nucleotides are TGTGCCAGCAGCTACGAGAGGAACACTGAAGCTTTCTTT.

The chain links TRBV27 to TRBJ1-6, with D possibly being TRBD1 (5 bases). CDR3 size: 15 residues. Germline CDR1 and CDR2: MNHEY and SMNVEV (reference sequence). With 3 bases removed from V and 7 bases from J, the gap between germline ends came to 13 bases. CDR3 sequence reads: CASSFSGNRNSPLHF. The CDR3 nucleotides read TGTGCCAGCAGTTTCTCAGGGAATCGGAATTCACCCCTCCACTTT.

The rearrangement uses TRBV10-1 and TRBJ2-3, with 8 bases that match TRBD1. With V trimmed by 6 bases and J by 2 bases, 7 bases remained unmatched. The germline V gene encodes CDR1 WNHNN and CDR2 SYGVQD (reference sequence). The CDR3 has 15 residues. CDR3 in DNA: TGCGCCAGCAGGGGAGCAGGGGGCCCCACAGATACGCAGTATTTT. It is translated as CASRGAGGPTDTQYF.

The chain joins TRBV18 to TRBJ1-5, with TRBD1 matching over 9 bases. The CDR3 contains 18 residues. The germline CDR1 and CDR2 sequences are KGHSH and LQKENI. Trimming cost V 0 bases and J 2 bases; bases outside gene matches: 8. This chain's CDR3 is CASSPPGQGIDGNQPQHF. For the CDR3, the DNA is TGTGCCAGCTCACCACCGGGACAGGGAATAGATGGCAATCAGCCCCAGCATTTT.

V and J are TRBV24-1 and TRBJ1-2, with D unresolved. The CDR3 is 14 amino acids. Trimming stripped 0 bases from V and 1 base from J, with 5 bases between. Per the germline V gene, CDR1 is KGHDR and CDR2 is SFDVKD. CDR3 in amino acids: CATSDLTSNYGYTF. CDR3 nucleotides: TGTGCCACCAGTGATTTGACCAGTAACTATGGCTACACCTTC.

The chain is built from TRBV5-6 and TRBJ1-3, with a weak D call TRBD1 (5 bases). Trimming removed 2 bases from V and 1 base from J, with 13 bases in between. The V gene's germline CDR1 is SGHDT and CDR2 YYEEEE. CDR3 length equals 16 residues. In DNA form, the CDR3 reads TGTGCCAGCAGCTTTAGGGCCCCAGGGTCTGGAAACACCATATATTTT. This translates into CASSFRAPGSGNTIYF.

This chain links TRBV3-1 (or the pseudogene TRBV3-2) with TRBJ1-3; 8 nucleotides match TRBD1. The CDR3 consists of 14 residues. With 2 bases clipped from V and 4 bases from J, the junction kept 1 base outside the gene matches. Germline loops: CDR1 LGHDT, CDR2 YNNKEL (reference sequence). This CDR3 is CASSQQGAGNTIYF. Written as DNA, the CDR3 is TGTGCCAGCAGCCAACAGGGGGCCGGAAACACCATATATTTT.

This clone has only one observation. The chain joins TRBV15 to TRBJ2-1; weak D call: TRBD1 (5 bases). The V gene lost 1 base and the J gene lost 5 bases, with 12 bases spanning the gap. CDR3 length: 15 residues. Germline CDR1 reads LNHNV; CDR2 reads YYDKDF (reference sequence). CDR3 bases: TGTGCCACCAGCAGAGGGACACGAGACAACAATGAGCAGTTCTTC. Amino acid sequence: CATSRGTRDNNEQFF.

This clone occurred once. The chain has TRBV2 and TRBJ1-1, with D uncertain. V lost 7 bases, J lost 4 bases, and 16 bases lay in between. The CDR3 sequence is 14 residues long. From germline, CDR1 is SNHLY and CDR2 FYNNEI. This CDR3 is CASTPAAPGTEAFF. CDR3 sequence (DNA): TGTGCCAGCACCCCGGCAGCGCCGGGCACTGAAGCTTTCTTT.

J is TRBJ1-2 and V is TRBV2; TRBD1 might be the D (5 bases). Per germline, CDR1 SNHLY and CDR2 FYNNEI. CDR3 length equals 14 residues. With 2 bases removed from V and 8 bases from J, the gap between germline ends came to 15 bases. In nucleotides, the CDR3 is TGTGCCAGCAGTGAACAGACAGTTGTGAGAGGCTACACCTTC. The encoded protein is CASSEQTVVRGYTF.

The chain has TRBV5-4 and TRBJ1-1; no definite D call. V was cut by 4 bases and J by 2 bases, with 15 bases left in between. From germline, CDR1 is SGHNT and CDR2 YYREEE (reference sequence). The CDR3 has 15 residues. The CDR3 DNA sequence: TGTGCCAGCAGCCCCTGGGGAGGAGGAAACACTGAAGCTTTCTTT. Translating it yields CASSPWGGGNTEAFF. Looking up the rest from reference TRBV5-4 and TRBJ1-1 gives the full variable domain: ETGVTQSPTHLIKTRGQQVTLRCSSQSGHNTVSWYQQALGQGPQFIFQYYREEENGRGNFPPRFSGLQFPNYSSELNVNALELDDSALYLCASSPWGGGNTEAFFGQGTRLTVV.

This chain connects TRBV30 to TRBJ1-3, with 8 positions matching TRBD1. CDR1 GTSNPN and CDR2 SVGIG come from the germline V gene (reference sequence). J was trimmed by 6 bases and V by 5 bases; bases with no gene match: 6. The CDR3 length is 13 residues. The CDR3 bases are TGTGCCTGGGGGGGGCAGGGGGCAAACACCATATATTTT. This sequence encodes CAWGGQGANTIYF.

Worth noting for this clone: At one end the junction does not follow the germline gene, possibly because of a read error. DNA for the CDR3: TGTGCCAGCAGTGTAGGGACATCATTCTCTGGAAACACCATATATTTT. It is translated as CASSVGTSFSGNTIYF. The chain couples TRBV9 to TRBJ1-3; the D gene is possibly TRBD1 (6 bases). Germline assignment: CDR1 SGDLS and CDR2 YYNGEE. The CDR3 covers 16 residues.

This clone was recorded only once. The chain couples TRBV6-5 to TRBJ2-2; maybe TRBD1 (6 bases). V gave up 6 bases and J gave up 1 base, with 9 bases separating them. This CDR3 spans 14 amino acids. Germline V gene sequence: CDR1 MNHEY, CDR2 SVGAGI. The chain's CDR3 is CASRRTVNTGELFF. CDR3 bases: TGTGCCAGCAGAAGGACAGTGAACACCGGGGAGCTGTTTTTT.

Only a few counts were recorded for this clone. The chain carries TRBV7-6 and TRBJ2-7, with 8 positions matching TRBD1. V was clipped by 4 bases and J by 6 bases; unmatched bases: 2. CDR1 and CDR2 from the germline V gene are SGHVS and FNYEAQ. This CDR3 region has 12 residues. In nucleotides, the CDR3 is TGTGCCAGCAGCTCCACAGGGGGCGAGCAGTACTTC. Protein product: CASSSTGGEQYF.

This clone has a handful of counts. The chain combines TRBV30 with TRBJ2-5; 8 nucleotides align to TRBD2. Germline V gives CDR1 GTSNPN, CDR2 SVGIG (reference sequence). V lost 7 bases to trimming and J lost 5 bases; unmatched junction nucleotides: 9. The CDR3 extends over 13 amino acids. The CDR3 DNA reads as TGTGCCTACTCCCGGGGGGGCGGTGAGACCCAGTACTTC. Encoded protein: CAYSRGGGETQYF. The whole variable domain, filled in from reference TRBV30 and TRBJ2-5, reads SQTIHQWPATLVQPVGSPLSLECTVEGTSNPNLYWYRQAAGRGLQLLFYSVGIGQISSEVPQNLSASRPQDRQFILSSKKLLLSDSGFYLCAYSRGGGETQYFGPGTRLLVL.

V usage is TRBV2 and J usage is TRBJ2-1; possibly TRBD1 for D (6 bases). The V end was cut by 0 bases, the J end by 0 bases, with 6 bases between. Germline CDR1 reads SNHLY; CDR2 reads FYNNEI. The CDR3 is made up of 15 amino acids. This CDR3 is CASSEAGASYNEQFF. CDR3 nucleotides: TGTGCCAGCAGTGAAGCGGGGGCCTCCTACAATGAGCAGTTCTTC.

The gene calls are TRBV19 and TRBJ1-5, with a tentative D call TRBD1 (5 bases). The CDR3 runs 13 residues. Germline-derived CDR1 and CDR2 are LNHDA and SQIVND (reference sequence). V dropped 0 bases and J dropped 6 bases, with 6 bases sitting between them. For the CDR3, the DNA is TGTGCCAGTAGTATAGATCAGGGTCAGCCCCAGCATTTT. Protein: CASSIDQGQPQHF.

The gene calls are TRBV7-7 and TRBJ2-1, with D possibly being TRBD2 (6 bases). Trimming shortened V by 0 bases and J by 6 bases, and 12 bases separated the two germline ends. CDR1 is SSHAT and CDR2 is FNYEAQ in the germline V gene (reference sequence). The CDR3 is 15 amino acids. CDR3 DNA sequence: TGTGCCAGCAGCTTAGCGGGAGGCAACTTCAATGAGCAGTTCTTC. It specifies CASSLAGGNFNEQFF.

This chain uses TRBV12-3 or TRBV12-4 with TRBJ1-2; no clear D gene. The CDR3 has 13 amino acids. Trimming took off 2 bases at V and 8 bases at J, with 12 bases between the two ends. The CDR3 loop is CASSLSASWGYTF. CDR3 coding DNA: TGTGCCAGCAGTTTATCAGCGTCATGGGGCTACACCTTC.

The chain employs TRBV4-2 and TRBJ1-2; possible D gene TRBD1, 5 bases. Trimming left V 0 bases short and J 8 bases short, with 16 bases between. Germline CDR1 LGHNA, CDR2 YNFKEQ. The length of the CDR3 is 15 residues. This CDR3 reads CASSQDLGGNEGYTF. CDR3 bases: TGTGCCAGCAGCCAAGATTTGGGGGGGAATGAGGGCTACACCTTC.

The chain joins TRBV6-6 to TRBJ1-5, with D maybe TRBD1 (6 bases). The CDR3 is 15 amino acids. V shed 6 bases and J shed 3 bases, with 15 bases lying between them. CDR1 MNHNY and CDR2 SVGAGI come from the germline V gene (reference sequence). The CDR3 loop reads CASRGEQGHNQPQHF. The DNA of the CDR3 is TGTGCCAGCAGGGGTGAACAGGGACACAATCAGCCCCAGCATTTT.

The CDR3 DNA is TGTGCAGACAGAGAGCGGGGGGCGAACACCGGGGAGCTGTTTTTT. Residues: CADRERGANTGELFF. V and J are TRBV11-2 and TRBJ2-2; the match to TRBD2 covers 9 bases. CDR1 and CDR2 (germline): SGHAT, FQNNGV. The CDR3 has 15 amino acids.

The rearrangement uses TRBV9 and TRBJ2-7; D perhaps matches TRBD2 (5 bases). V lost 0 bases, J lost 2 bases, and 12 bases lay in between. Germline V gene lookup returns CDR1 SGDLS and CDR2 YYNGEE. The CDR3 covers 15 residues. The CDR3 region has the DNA TGTGCCAGCAGCGTAGGAGGGATGAACACCTACGAGCAGTACTTC. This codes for CASSVGGMNTYEQYF.

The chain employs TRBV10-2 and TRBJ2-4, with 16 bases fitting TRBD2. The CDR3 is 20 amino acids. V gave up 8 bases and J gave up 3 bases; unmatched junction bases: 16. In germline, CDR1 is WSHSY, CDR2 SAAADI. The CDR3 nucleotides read TGCGCCAGCGGGACTCAAGGGACTAGCGGGAGGGAGAAGGTCAAAAACATTCAGTACTTC. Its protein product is CASGTQGTSGREKVKNIQYF.